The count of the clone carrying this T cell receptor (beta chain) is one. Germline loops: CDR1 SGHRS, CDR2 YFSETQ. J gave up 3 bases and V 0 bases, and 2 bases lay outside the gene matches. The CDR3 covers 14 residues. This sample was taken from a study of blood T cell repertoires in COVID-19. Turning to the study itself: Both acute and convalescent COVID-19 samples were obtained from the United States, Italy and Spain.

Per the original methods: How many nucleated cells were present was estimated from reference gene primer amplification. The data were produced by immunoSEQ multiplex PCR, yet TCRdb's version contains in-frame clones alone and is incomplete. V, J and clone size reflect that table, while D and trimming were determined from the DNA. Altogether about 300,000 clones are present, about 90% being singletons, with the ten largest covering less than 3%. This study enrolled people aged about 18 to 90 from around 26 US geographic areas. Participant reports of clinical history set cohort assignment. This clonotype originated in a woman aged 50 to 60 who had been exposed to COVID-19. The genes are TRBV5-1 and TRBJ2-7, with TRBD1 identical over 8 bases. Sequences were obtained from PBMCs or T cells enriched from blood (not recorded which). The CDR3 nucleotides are TGCGCCAGCAGCTTGGGGACAGGGATCTACGAGCAGTACTTC. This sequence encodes CASSLGTGIYEQYF.